The 10 T cell receptor beta chains presented below share a single source sample, sequenced in a study of cytomegalovirus exposure and HLA in healthy donors. The study ran its PCR with 60 Vbeta and 13 Jbeta primers. Data came from immunoSEQ multiplex PCR; TCRdb stores just in-frame clones and leaves some out. The table includes about 190,000 clones, 65% to 85% detected once. Material: PBMCs. All receptors derive from a woman in her late teens or twenties in good health and CMV-seronegative.

The chain couples TRBV10-2 to TRBJ2-1; tentative D call: TRBD2 (6 bases). V was cut by 6 bases and J by 7 bases, with 10 bases left in between. CDR3 length: 12 residues. Germline V gene lookup returns CDR1 WSHSY and CDR2 SAAADI. CDR3 amino acids: CASSRLGNEQFF. The CDR3, as DNA: TGCGCCAGCAGCCGACTAGGGAATGAGCAGTTCTTC.

This chain joins TRBV7-9 and TRBJ1-3, with D uncertain. Trimming stripped 8 bases from V and 0 bases from J, with 14 bases between. Germline loops: CDR1 SEHNR, CDR2 FQNEAQ (reference sequence). The CDR3 is made up of 15 amino acids. DNA of the CDR3: TGTGCCAGCGGACTGAGGGAACCCTCTGGAAACACCATATATTTT. It specifies CASGLREPSGNTIYF.

This clone appeared a single time. This chain connects TRBV19 to TRBJ1-2; 8 nucleotides line up with TRBD1. Looked up from germline, CDR1 is LNHDA and CDR2 is SQIVND (reference sequence). This CDR3 spans 14 amino acids. Trimming cost V 5 bases and J 6 bases; bases outside gene matches: 8. The CDR3 DNA follows: TGTGCCAGTAGTGCCCGGGACAGGTCTCATGGCTACACCTTC. This encodes CASSARDRSHGYTF.

The CDR3 loop reads CASTPGLGGEYEQYF. The DNA of the CDR3 is TGCGCCAGCACCCCAGGATTAGGGGGCGAGTACGAGCAGTACTTC. This chain connects TRBV4-1 to TRBJ2-5; 7 nucleotides agree with TRBD1. The J call may be mistaken, given a closer DNA end match to TRBJ2-7. Germline V gives CDR1 MGHRA, CDR2 YSYEKL. This CDR3 contains 15 residues.

The chain uses TRBV5-1 and TRBJ2-7; the match to TRBD1 covers 7 bases. The CDR3 contains 14 residues. Looked up from germline, CDR1 is SGHRS and CDR2 is YFSETQ. The J segment lost 3 bases and the V segment lost 4 bases, leaving 7 bases of the junction unmatched. CDR3 sequence (DNA): TGCGCCAGCAGCCCAGATGACAGGGACTACGAGCAGTACTTC. Amino acids: CASSPDDRDYEQYF.

The chain joins TRBV27 to TRBJ1-5; D is unclear. The germline gives CDR1 MNHEY, CDR2 SMNVEV (reference sequence). V was cut by 2 bases and J by 8 bases, with 10 bases left in between. This CDR3 spans 13 amino acids. The CDR3 nucleotides read TGTGCCAGCAGTTTAGCCCCCTATGAGCCCCAGCATTTT. Translated, it gives CASSLAPYEPQHF.

The chain recombines TRBV28 with TRBJ1-6, with 9 bases lining up with TRBD1. The V and J ends lost 9 bases and 6 bases, in that order; junction bases with no gene match: 9. From germline, CDR1 is MDHEN and CDR2 SYDVKM. This CDR3 is built from 15 residues. For the CDR3, the DNA is TGTGCCAGTAGTAACTACAGGGGGCTTAATTCACCCCTCCACTTT. It codes for CASSNYRGLNSPLHF.

V usage is TRBV28 and J usage is TRBJ2-1, with D unresolved. The germline V gene encodes CDR1 MDHEN and CDR2 SYDVKM. The CDR3 is made up of 15 amino acids. Trimming took off 2 bases at V and 0 bases at J, with 8 bases between the two ends. The CDR3 protein is CASSLPPSSYNEQFF. DNA for the CDR3: TGTGCCAGCAGTTTACCTCCTAGCTCCTACAATGAGCAGTTCTTC.

The chain couples TRBV7-9 to TRBJ2-7; no clear D. V was pared by 3 bases and J by 5 bases, with 5 bases between. This CDR3 spans 11 amino acids. Per germline, CDR1 SEHNR and CDR2 FQNEAQ (reference sequence). In nucleotides, the CDR3 is TGTGCCAGCAGCTTCACGGACGAGCAGTACTTC. Translating gives CASSFTDEQYF.

The chain has TRBV19 and TRBJ1-2, with 10 bases that match TRBD1. This CDR3 contains 16 residues. Germline-derived CDR1 and CDR2 are LNHDA and SQIVND (reference sequence). V trimming: 4 bases; J trimming: 2 bases; junction bases outside the gene matches: 7. DNA for the CDR3: TGTGCCAGTAGTAGACTCCGGGACAGGGGAAACTATGGCTACACCTTC. Protein: CASSRLRDRGNYGYTF.